The present T cell receptor beta chain was sequenced within a study of T cell repertoires in aging, cancer and after chemotherapy (dated by TCRdb to between 2017 and 2020). Notes on the research overall: Donors spanned six age groups from 30 or younger to 70 or older, with at least three individuals per group. Control TCR repertoires from healthy donors were recorded across several months to years, and re-sampling revealed clear clonal overlap. To look at immunoaging and at how T cells reconstitute after chemotherapy, the study profiled TCR beta repertoires in peripheral blood from both healthy donors and cancer patients. The full dataset contained 8.5 million to 10 million TCR reads. Alongside approximately 97 healthy donors serving as a reference group, the cohort included roughly 220 cancer patients, of whom about 93 had hematological cancers and about 130 had solid cancers.

Findings and caveats that apply to the study as a whole: Untreated patients with hematological or solid cancers showed significantly lower blood TCR diversity and higher clonality than age-matched healthy donors. The authors noted that the repertoire data do not allow conclusions about immunological memory after chemotherapy. Declining TCR diversity with age in healthy donors was mainly explained by loss of richness; in cancer patients, loss of evenness also contributed. In both cancer cohorts, median generation probability rose over the chemotherapy interval, which suggests that the repertoire was reconstituted through rebound thymic output.

The CDR3 spans 14 residues, from the cysteine through the phenylalanine. Here the CDR3 DNA is all that survives: 42 bases in frame from base 1. CDR1 MNHEY and CDR2 SMNVEV are derived from the germline V gene (reference sequence). V is reduced by 4 bases and J by 0 bases, leaving a spacing of 7 bases between them. Instead of sorted cells or RNA, genomic DNA extracted from peripheral blood served as the source for amplifying TCR beta rearrangements. This clonotype counts as medium-sized (0.01 to 0.1%). No antigen is known for it. No base-level quality is on record; no much larger clone is a single base apart. Multiplex touch-down PCR with a mixed TRB-A/B primer pool was used to amplify rearranged TRB sequences covering the V, D and J segments. Illumina adapters and sample indices were attached to the amplicons in two consecutive PCR reactions using Phusion HS II polymerase. Amplicons were gel-purified with the NucleoSpin Gel and PCR Clean-up kit, then checked with Qubit and an Agilent 2100 Bioanalyzer. Libraries were sequenced on an Illumina MiSeq using 600-cycle, single-indexed, paired-end runs. As for the original processing: Processing of the TRB sequences was carried out with MiXCR versions 2.12 and 3.0.5. Each unique CDR3 nucleotide sequence was treated as one clone, and only productive sequences with two or more reads were kept. The repertoire metrics were Shannon diversity, evenness, clonality (defined as one minus evenness), and alpha-parameterized diversity profiles covering alpha 0 to 5. Generation probabilities of clones in paired pre- and post-chemotherapy samples were computed with the IGoR algorithm. In-frame beta chains were kept once TCRdb had trimmed the public reads at Q25 with fastp and called clones with MiXCR. Records with the same CDR3 protein are collapsed into one entry carrying the most frequent genes and DNA. The authors' filters were not applied to this entry. The sample includes nearly 2,500 distinct CDR3 sequences, with around 24% observed a single time. Clones ranked in the top ten supply approximately 4.7% of the sample.

The sequence was obtained from a human donor in good health. Material for sequencing was blood. The chain is assembled from TRBV27 and TRBJ2-1; D gene: possibly TRBD2, on 6 matching bases. The CDR3 sequence is CASSWGDSYNEQFF. The DNA sequence is as follows: TGTGCCAGCAGTTGGGGGGACTCCTACAATGAGCAGTTCTTC.